These 8 T cell receptor beta chains share one sample of origin, sequenced in a study of cytomegalovirus exposure and HLA in healthy donors. The PCR ran on 60 Vbeta and 13 Jbeta primers. Assay used: immunoSEQ multiplex PCR; TCRdb lists only in-frame clones, some missing. The sample has about 150,000 clones, approximately 72% seen once; the top ten hold 2% to 2.5%. Source material: PBMCs. These receptors were obtained from a man aged 35 to 55 in good health and CMV-seronegative.

This chain uses TRBV4-1 with TRBJ2-2, with 9 bases identical to TRBD2. V trimming: 4 bases; J trimming: 3 bases; junction bases outside the gene matches: 6. The CDR3 length is 16 residues. Germline loops: CDR1 MGHRA, CDR2 YSYEKL. CDR3 coding DNA: TGCGCCAGCAGCCTACGCGCGGGGGGGGACACCGGGGAGCTGTTTTTT. It is translated as CASSLRAGGDTGELFF.

The V gene is TRBV28, the J gene TRBJ2-4; D remains unclear. This CDR3 spans 14 amino acids. Germline V gene sequence: CDR1 MDHEN, CDR2 SYDVKM. V shed 2 bases and J shed 7 bases, with 12 bases lying between them. The DNA of the CDR3 is TGTGCCAGCAGTTTAAGCCGGTCCATTAACATTCAGTACTTC. Translated, it gives CASSLSRSINIQYF.

The chain carries TRBV2 and TRBJ2-7, with D unresolved. CDR3 length equals 13 residues. CDR1 and CDR2 (germline): SNHLY, FYNNEI. Deletions cut 1 base from V and 6 bases from J, with 10 bases between. For the CDR3, the DNA is TGTGCCAGCAGTGAAGAGCCAGGCAGCGAGCAGTACTTC. Translating it yields CASSEEPGSEQYF.

The rearrangement links TRBV7-2 to TRBJ1-3; D not resolved. Germline V gene data show CDR1 as SGHTA and CDR2 as FQGNSA. CDR3 length: 14 amino acids. Trimming removed 3 bases at V and 0 bases at J, with 6 bases between. CDR3 amino acids: CASSFRVSGNTIYF. The DNA for the CDR3 is TGTGCCAGCAGCTTTCGGGTCTCTGGAAACACCATATATTTT.

The rearrangement links TRBV19 to TRBJ2-7; 9 bases align to TRBD2. This CDR3 is 13 amino acids long. Germline trimming cut 3 bases from V and 4 bases from J; bases unmatched to any gene: 1. CDR1 and CDR2 (germline): LNHDA, SQIVND (reference sequence). This chain's CDR3 is CASSMTSGYEQYF. The CDR3 DNA reads as TGTGCCAGTAGTATGACTAGCGGATACGAGCAGTACTTC.

The chain links TRBV5-1 to TRBJ2-7; D unclear. V shed 0 bases and J shed 2 bases, with 9 bases lying between them. CDR1 and CDR2 from the germline V gene are SGHRS and YFSETQ. This CDR3 is 14 amino acids long. In nucleotides, the CDR3 is TGCGCCAGCAGCTTGGGGCTCGCAACCTACGAGCAGTACTTC. It specifies CASSLGLATYEQYF.

The chain uses TRBV7-2 and TRBJ1-1, with a possible D match to TRBD1 (6 bases). CDR1 is SGHTA and CDR2 is FQGNSA in the germline V gene. The CDR3 length is 13 residues. Trimming removed 6 bases at V and 4 bases at J, with 12 bases between. CDR3 sequence (DNA): TGTGCCAGCAGTCCCACAGGGTTCACTGAAGCTTTCTTT. Translated, it gives CASSPTGFTEAFF.

The rearrangement links TRBV11-2 to TRBJ2-7; 9 bases agree with TRBD2. Per the germline V gene, CDR1 is SGHAT and CDR2 is FQNNGV. The CDR3 totals 15 residues. V trimming: 5 bases; J trimming: 6 bases; junction bases outside the gene matches: 11. The CDR3 nucleotides read TGTGCCAGCAGCCCGTGGAGCGGGGGGACCATCGAGCAGTACTTC. Translating it yields CASSPWSGGTIEQYF.